The next 14 T cell receptor beta chains were all read from a single sample in a study of blood T cell repertoires in COVID-19. The protocol was immunoSEQ multiplex PCR, while the TCRdb copy is restricted to in-frame clones and leaves out a portion. Of some 150,000 clones in the sample, approximately 85% were seen once. Material: peripheral blood. The receptors were sampled from a man in his 60s with COVID-19, enrolled during active disease.

The V call is TRBV7-2, the J call TRBJ2-7, with D perhaps matching TRBD2 (6 bases). The CDR3 is 15 amino acids. CDR1 and CDR2 (germline): SGHTA, FQGNSA. Trimming stripped 0 bases from V and 6 bases from J, with 15 bases between. CDR3 in DNA: TGTGCCAGCAGCTTAGCGGGGCGCCTAGCGATCGAGCAGTACTTC. Its translation: CASSLAGRLAIEQYF.

Worth noting for this clone: Other DNA sequences in this sample translate to the same CDR3. The rearrangement joins TRBV19 to TRBJ1-2; 8 positions match TRBD1. CDR3 length equals 15 residues. With 6 bases clipped from V and 1 base from J, the junction kept 7 bases outside the gene matches. Germline V gives CDR1 LNHDA, CDR2 SQIVND (reference sequence). CDR3 coding DNA: TGTGCCAGTAGAGACCGGGACAGGCTTAACTATGGCTACACCTTC. This gives the protein CASRDRDRLNYGYTF. Based on the CDR3 plus reference TRBV19 and TRBJ1-2, the full variable domain is DGGITQSPKYLFRKEGQNVTLSCEQNLNHDAMYWYRQDPGQGLRLIYYSQIVNDFQKGDIAEGYSVSREKKESFPLTVTSAQKNPTAFYLCASRDRDRLNYGYTFGSGTRLTVV.

The chain has TRBV18 and TRBJ1-2; D not certain. The germline CDR1 and CDR2 sequences are KGHSH and LQKENI. The CDR3 contains 14 residues. Trimming pared 0 bases from V and 2 bases from J, leaving 7 bases between. CDR3 in DNA: TGTGCCAGCTCACCACCAGAGAGCAACTATGGCTACACCTTC. Translation gives CASSPPESNYGYTF.

This chain joins TRBV7-9 and TRBJ2-3; 8 bases align to TRBD1. This CDR3 spans 14 amino acids. V lost 3 bases to trimming and J lost 1 base; unmatched junction nucleotides: 0. Germline lookup yields CDR1 SEHNR and CDR2 FQNEAQ (reference sequence). Written as DNA, the CDR3 is TGTGCCAGCAGCTTGACAGGGGGCACAGATACGCAGTATTTT. Translation: CASSLTGGTDTQYF.

The chain recombines TRBV27 with TRBJ2-7; 14 positions match TRBD2. Losses at the gene ends were 5 bases for V and 4 bases for J; bases not matched to a gene: 4. This CDR3 region has 15 residues. CDR1 is MNHEY, CDR2 SMNVEV, per germline (reference sequence). Here the CDR3 reads CASSPGLAGAYEQYF. CDR3 sequence (DNA): TGTGCCAGCAGTCCGGGACTAGCGGGGGCATACGAGCAGTACTTC.

The chain employs TRBV24-1 and TRBJ2-6; 9 bases map to TRBD1. CDR1 and CDR2 (germline): KGHDR, SFDVKD. The CDR3 totals 15 residues. V was clipped by 5 bases and J by 2 bases; unmatched bases: 0. This CDR3 reads CATSGTGAGANVLTF. CDR3 coding DNA: TGTGCCACCAGTGGGACAGGGGCTGGGGCCAACGTCCTGACTTTC.

The V gene is TRBV19, the J gene TRBJ2-7; perhaps TRBD1 as D (6 bases). CDR1 LNHDA and CDR2 SQIVND come from the germline V gene (reference sequence). This CDR3 region has 14 residues. With 5 bases removed from V and 4 bases from J, the gap between germline ends came to 15 bases. DNA of the CDR3: TGTGCCAGTAGTGCACGGACAGAGTCTTACGAGCAGTACTTC. It is translated as CASSARTESYEQYF.

V is TRBV11-1 and J is TRBJ1-1; 8 positions match TRBD1. This CDR3 region has 15 residues. CDR1 and CDR2 (germline): SGHAT, FQDESV (reference sequence). The V and J ends lost 0 bases and 1 base, in that order; junction bases with no gene match: 1. This CDR3 reads CASSLAGTGNTEAFF. For the CDR3, the DNA is TGTGCCAGCAGCTTAGCCGGGACAGGGAACACTGAAGCTTTCTTT.

The chain joins TRBV6-5 to TRBJ2-7; a possible D gene is TRBD2 (5 bases). This CDR3 is built from 15 residues. CDR1 is MNHEY and CDR2 is SVGAGI in the germline V gene. Trimming left V 4 bases short and J 3 bases short, with 16 bases between. The chain's CDR3 is CASSFASSSRYEQYF. As DNA, the CDR3 is TGTGCCAGCAGTTTCGCCTCTAGCAGTCGCTACGAGCAGTACTTC.

In its sample, this clone was seen once. One junction end does not reproduce the germline sequence, and a read error may be involved. The chain couples TRBV30 to TRBJ1-5, with 12 bases matching TRBD1. The germline V gene has CDR1 GTSNPN and CDR2 SVGIG (reference sequence). This CDR3 is 14 amino acids long. CDR3 DNA sequence: TGTGCCTTCACCGGGACAGGGGGCAACCAGCCCCAGCATTTT. Protein sequence: CAFTGTGGNQPQHF.

The chain employs TRBV3-1 (or the pseudogene TRBV3-2) and TRBJ1-2; no clear D. The germline gives CDR1 LGHDT, CDR2 YNNKEL (reference sequence). Between the trimmed V and J ends, which lost 1 base and 3 bases, there was a span of 12 bases. The CDR3 extends over 15 amino acids. CDR3 loop: CASSQARGLDYGYTF. The CDR3 DNA reads as TGTGCCAGCAGCCAAGCCCGTGGACTAGACTATGGCTACACCTTC.

For the CDR3, the DNA is TGTGCCAGCAGCTTATCCATACTCAACGAGCAGTACTTC. It specifies CASSLSILNEQYF. This chain joins TRBV7-9 and TRBJ2-7; D unclear. The germline V gene has CDR1 SEHNR and CDR2 FQNEAQ (reference sequence). Trimming took 2 bases from V and 5 from J, leaving 10 bases between them. CDR3 length: 13 amino acids.

J is TRBJ2-2 and V is TRBV3-1 (or the pseudogene TRBV3-2); TRBD1 agrees at 7 bases. The J segment lost 1 base and the V segment lost 8 bases, leaving 7 bases of the junction unmatched. The CDR3 runs 15 residues. CDR1 and CDR2 (germline): LGHDT, YNNKEL (reference sequence). DNA for the CDR3: TGTGCCAGCTCCAGGGACAGAAGGAACACCGGGGAGCTGTTTTTT. Its translation is CASSRDRRNTGELFF.

This clone was seen only a few times. The chain links TRBV7-2 to TRBJ1-2; 11 bases fit TRBD1. Per germline, CDR1 SGHTA and CDR2 FQGNSA. V trimming: 2 bases; J trimming: 8 bases; junction bases outside the gene matches: 7. The CDR3 runs 15 residues. CDR3 loop: CASSLHGQGASGYTF. CDR3 in DNA: TGTGCCAGCAGCTTACACGGACAGGGGGCATCCGGCTACACCTTC.